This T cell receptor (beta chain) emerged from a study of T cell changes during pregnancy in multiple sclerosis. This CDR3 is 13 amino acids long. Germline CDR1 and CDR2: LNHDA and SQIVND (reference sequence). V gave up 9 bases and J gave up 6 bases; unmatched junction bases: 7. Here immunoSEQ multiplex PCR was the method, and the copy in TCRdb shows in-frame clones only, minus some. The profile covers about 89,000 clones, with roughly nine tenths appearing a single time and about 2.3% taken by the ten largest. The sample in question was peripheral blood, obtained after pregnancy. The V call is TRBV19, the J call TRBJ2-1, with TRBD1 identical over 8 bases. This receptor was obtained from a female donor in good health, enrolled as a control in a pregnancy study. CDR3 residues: CASCRTGINEQFF. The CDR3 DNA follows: TGTGCCAGCTGCAGGACAGGGATCAATGAGCAGTTCTTC.